This entry lists 15 T cell receptor beta chains sequenced from one sample in a study of cytomegalovirus exposure and HLA in healthy donors. It was with 60 Vbeta and 13 Jbeta primers that the PCR ran. TCRdb's copy holds only in-frame clones and misses some; the assay was immunoSEQ multiplex PCR. The data show some 98,000 clones, with more than 60% seen just once and roughly 2.5% held by the top ten. Source material: PBMCs. The receptors were gathered from a man aged 45-65 years in good health and CMV-seronegative.

V is TRBV14 and J is TRBJ2-5; maybe TRBD1 (6 bases). Per the germline V gene, CDR1 is SGHDN and CDR2 is FVKESK. V was cut by 2 bases and J by 11 bases, with 18 bases left in between. The CDR3 sequence is 14 residues long. The CDR3 loop reads CASSQIRGHGAQYF. CDR3 DNA sequence: TGTGCCAGCAGCCAAATTAGGGGACACGGGGCGCAGTACTTC.

The chain carries TRBV9 and TRBJ1-2; 12 nucleotides line up with TRBD1. The CDR3 is 13 residues long. Trimming at V came to 3 bases and at J to 14 bases, leaving 8 bases not matched to a gene. Germline V gives CDR1 SGDLS, CDR2 YYNGEE. The CDR3 spells CASSDPGQGAETF. CDR3 bases: TGTGCCAGCAGCGACCCGGGACAGGGGGCTGAAACCTTC.

The gene calls are TRBV18 and TRBJ1-3; 10 bases are shared with TRBD1. The length of the CDR3 is 16 residues. The V gene's germline CDR1 is KGHSH and CDR2 LQKENI. With V trimmed by 8 bases and J by 6 bases, 13 bases remained unmatched. CDR3 bases: TGTGCCAGCCAAACCGGGACAGGGGTGTCGGTAAACACCATATATTTT. This encodes CASQTGTGVSVNTIYF.

V gene TRBV28 combines with J gene TRBJ2-7; D might be TRBD1 (6 bases). V shed 7 bases and J shed 5 bases, with 12 bases lying between them. The CDR3 length is 12 residues. Germline V gives CDR1 MDHEN, CDR2 SYDVKM. This CDR3 reads CASTGTGNEQYF. The DNA of the CDR3 is TGTGCCAGCACTGGTACAGGGAACGAGCAGTACTTC.

This clone was seen a few times. The chain links TRBV19 to TRBJ1-5; no definite D call. V was clipped by 1 base and J by 0 bases, with 7 bases between them. This CDR3 is 15 amino acids long. Germline values: CDR1 LNHDA, CDR2 SQIVND (reference sequence). CDR3 sequence reads: CASSIAEYSNQPQHF. The CDR3 DNA sequence: TGTGCCAGTAGTATAGCTGAGTATAGCAATCAGCCCCAGCATTTT.

CDR3 sequence reads: CASSEGPGGEQYF. The CDR3 DNA reads as TGTGCCAGTAGTGAGGGCCCCGGCGGGGAGCAGTACTTC. J is TRBJ2-7 and V is TRBV19; possibly TRBD2 for D (5 bases). Germline CDR1 and CDR2: LNHDA and SQIVND (reference sequence). This CDR3 is 13 amino acids long. The ends were cut back, 5 bases at V and 7 bases at J, with 15 bases in the middle.

This clone was counted a few times. The chain joins TRBV7-9 to TRBJ1-2, with D perhaps TRBD1 (6 bases). The germline V gene encodes CDR1 SEHNR and CDR2 FQNEAQ (reference sequence). Trimming removed 4 bases from V and 0 bases from J, with 18 bases in between. This CDR3 has 17 amino acids. CDR3 sequence: CASSSPGGGNPNYGYTF. The CDR3 DNA is TGTGCCAGCAGCTCCCCGGGAGGGGGGAATCCTAACTATGGCTACACCTTC.

The rearrangement links TRBV2 to TRBJ2-3; 7 bases map to TRBD2. This CDR3 is 15 amino acids long. The V gene's germline CDR1 is SNHLY and CDR2 FYNNEI. V was pared by 1 base and J by 5 bases, with 6 bases of the junction left unmatched. The CDR3 DNA sequence: TGTGCCAGCAGTGAAGAAGCGGGGAATCAAGATACGCAGTATTTT. This translates into CASSEEAGNQDTQYF.

This clone turned up a few times. The V and J genes are TRBV14 and TRBJ2-1; no reliable D call. The germline gives CDR1 SGHDN, CDR2 FVKESK. This CDR3 is built from 16 residues. V lost 1 base to trimming and J lost 0 bases, with 10 bases between them. For the CDR3, the DNA is TGTGCCAGCAGCCAAGGTCCTAACCTCTCCTACAATGAGCAGTTCTTC. It specifies CASSQGPNLSYNEQFF.

The chain is built from TRBV10-3 and TRBJ1-5; a possible D gene is TRBD1 (6 bases). Germline V lookup: CDR1 ENHRY, CDR2 SYGVKD. The CDR3 is 15 residues long. V was shortened by 2 bases and J by 2 bases, with 10 bases between the two germline ends. In nucleotides, the CDR3 is TGTGCCATCAGTGAGGTGGCAGGGGGCAATCAGCCCCAGCATTTT. Encoded protein: CAISEVAGGNQPQHF.

In its sample, this clone was seen once. V usage is TRBV15 and J usage is TRBJ2-1; 7 positions agree with TRBD2. The germline V gene encodes CDR1 LNHNV and CDR2 YYDKDF (reference sequence). The CDR3 totals 17 residues. V dropped 1 base and J dropped 5; count of bases not matched to a gene: 11. CDR3 loop: CATSRGAGAGPDNEQFF. CDR3 DNA: TGTGCCACCAGCAGAGGTGCGGGAGCCGGCCCCGACAATGAGCAGTTCTTC. The full variable domain, completed using reference TRBV15 and TRBJ2-1, is DAMVIQNPRYQVTQFGKPVTLSCSQTLNHNVMYWYQQKSSQAPKLLFHYYDKDFNNEADTPDNFQSRRPNTSFCFLDIRSPGLGDTAMYLCATSRGAGAGPDNEQFFGPGTRLTVL.

The rearrangement uses TRBV13 and TRBJ2-2; D perhaps matches TRBD1 (6 bases). The CDR3 contains 12 residues. V shed 7 bases and J shed 9 bases, with 12 bases lying between them. From germline, CDR1 is PRHDT and CDR2 FYEKMQ (reference sequence). CDR3 DNA: TGTGCCAGCACGAGCAGGGGCTGGGAGCTGTTTTTT. This codes for CASTSRGWELFF. The complete variable domain, with remaining parts taken from reference TRBV13 and TRBJ2-2, reads AAGVIQSPRHLIKEKRETATLKCYPIPRHDTVYWYQQGPGQDPQFLISFYEKMQSDKGSIPDRFSAQQFSDYHSELNMSSLELGDSALYFCASTSRGWELFFGEGSRLTVL.

The chain has TRBV27 and TRBJ2-6; no clear D gene. The germline V gene encodes CDR1 MNHEY and CDR2 SMNVEV (reference sequence). The CDR3 totals 14 residues. V lost 5 bases and J lost 1, with 6 bases in between. The CDR3 coding sequence is TGTGCCAGCAGTCCCCTTTCTGGGGCCAACGTCCTGACTTTC. This sequence encodes CASSPLSGANVLTF. Together with reference TRBV27 and TRBJ2-6, the CDR3 gives the full variable domain: EAQVTQNPRYLITVTGKKLTVTCSQNMNHEYMSWYRQDPGLGLRQIYYSMNVEVTDKGDVPEGYKVSRKEKRNFPLILESPSPNQTSLYFCASSPLSGANVLTFGAGSRLTVL.

The chain has TRBV18 and TRBJ2-5, with 11 bases lining up with TRBD2. Germline V CDR1 and CDR2: KGHSH, LQKENI. This CDR3 has 15 amino acids. V gave up 3 bases and J gave up 1 base; unmatched junction bases: 1. The CDR3, as DNA: TGTGCCAGCTCACCTGGACTAGCGGGCCAAGAGACCCAGTACTTC. It is translated as CASSPGLAGQETQYF. The full variable domain, completed using reference TRBV18 and TRBJ2-5, is NAGVMQNPRHLVRRRGQEARLRCSPMKGHSHVYWYRQLPEEGLKFMVYLQKENIIDESGMPKERFSAEFPKEGPSILRIQQVVRGDSAAYFCASSPGLAGQETQYFGPGTRLLVL.

This clone has only one observation. The V and J genes are TRBV19 and TRBJ2-3; 10 nucleotides line up with TRBD2. Germline-derived CDR1 and CDR2 are LNHDA and SQIVND (reference sequence). CDR3 length equals 14 residues. V lost 9 bases, J lost 4 bases, and 7 bases stayed unmatched. For the CDR3, the DNA is TGTGCCAGCCACGAAGCGGGAGGGGCAGATACGCAGTATTTT. Translation: CASHEAGGADTQYF.